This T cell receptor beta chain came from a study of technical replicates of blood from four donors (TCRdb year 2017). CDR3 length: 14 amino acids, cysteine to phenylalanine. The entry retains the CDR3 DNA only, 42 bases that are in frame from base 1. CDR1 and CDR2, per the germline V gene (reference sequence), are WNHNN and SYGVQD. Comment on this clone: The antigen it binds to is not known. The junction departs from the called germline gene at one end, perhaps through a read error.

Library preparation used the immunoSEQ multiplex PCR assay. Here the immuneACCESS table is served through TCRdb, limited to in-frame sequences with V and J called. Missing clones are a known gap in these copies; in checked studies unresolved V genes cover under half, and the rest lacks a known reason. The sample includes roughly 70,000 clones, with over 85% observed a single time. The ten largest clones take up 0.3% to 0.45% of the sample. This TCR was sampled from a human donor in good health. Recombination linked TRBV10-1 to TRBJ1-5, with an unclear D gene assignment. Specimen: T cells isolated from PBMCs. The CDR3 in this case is CASNPLRAAQAQHF. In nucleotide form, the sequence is TGCGCCAGCAATCCTTTGCGGGCTGCTCAGGCCCAGCATTTT.